The entry below gives a single TCR beta chain sequence along with its context. The CDR3 extends over 14 amino acids. Trimming shortened V by 4 bases and J by 1 base, and 8 bases separated the two germline ends. Looked up from germline, CDR1 is LNHDA and CDR2 is SQIVND (reference sequence). The data were obtained in a study of blood T cell repertoires in COVID-19. As for the study in general: Material from acute and convalescent COVID-19 was sourced from the United States, Italy and Spain. T cells, B-cell-depleted T cells, or PBMCs supplied cDNA or gDNA.

In the study's own analysis: The assay estimated nucleated cells by amplifying reference gene primers. Measured with immunoSEQ multiplex PCR; TCRdb has only the in-frame clones, and not every one. V, J and clone size derive from that table, while D and trimming were established from the DNA sequence. This table has fewer than 150,000 clones, more than 75% appearing once. This chain joins TRBV19 and TRBJ1-5; possible D gene TRBD1, 6 bases. This TCR derives from a man in his 60s who had recovered from COVID-19. The sequencing sample was made of peripheral blood. CDR3 sequence: CASSNRASNQPQHF. The DNA for the CDR3 is TGTGCCAGTAGTAACAGGGCCAGCAATCAGCCCCAGCATTTT.